This TCR beta chain originates from a study of blood T cell repertoires in COVID-19. Overall study context: Sites in the United States, Italy and Spain provided acute and convalescent COVID-19 samples. Nucleic acid was either cDNA or gDNA, and it came from T cells, B-cell-depleted T cells, or PBMCs.

This clone was found once. Study processing details: Amplification from reference gene primers served as the basis for estimated nucleated cell counts. The protocol was immunoSEQ multiplex PCR, while the TCRdb copy is restricted to in-frame clones and leaves out a portion. Clone size and V and J calls were adopted from that table, with D and trimming inferred from the DNA. Found here are approximately 290,000 clones, 80% to 85% of them singletons; the top ten hold 15% to 18%. V dropped 7 bases and J dropped 10; count of bases not matched to a gene: 16. The CDR3 length is 15 residues. Germline CDR1 reads SNHLY; CDR2 reads FYNNEI.

The material sequenced was peripheral blood. The sequence was collected from a person aged 70 to 85 with COVID-19, enrolled during active disease. V gene TRBV2 combines with J gene TRBJ2-7; 10 nucleotides align to TRBD1. The chain's CDR3 is CASTTTTGTGAEQYF. The CDR3 coding sequence is TGTGCCAGCACTACCACAACCGGGACAGGGGCCGAACAGTACTTC.